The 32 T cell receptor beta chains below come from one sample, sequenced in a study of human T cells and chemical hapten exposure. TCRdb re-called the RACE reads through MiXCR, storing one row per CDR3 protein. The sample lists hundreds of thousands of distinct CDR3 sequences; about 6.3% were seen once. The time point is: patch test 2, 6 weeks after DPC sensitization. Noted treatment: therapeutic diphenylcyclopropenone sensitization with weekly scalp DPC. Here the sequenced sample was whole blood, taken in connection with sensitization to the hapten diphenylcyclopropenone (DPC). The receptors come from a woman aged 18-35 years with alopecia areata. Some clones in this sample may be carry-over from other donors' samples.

The CDR3 sequence: CASSSLSNQPQHF. The CDR3 bases are TGTGCCAGCAGTTCCCTTAGCAATCAGCCCCAGCATTTT. The chain joins TRBV27 to TRBJ1-5; D remains ambiguous. The CDR3 is 13 residues long. V was shortened by 4 bases and J by 0 bases, with 4 bases between the two germline ends. Germline V gives CDR1 MNHEY, CDR2 SMNVEV (reference sequence).

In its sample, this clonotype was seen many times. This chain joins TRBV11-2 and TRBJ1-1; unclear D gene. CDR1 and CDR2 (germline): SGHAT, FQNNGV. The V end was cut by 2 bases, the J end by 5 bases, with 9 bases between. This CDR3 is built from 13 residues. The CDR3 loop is CASSLNSETEAFF. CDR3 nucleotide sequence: TGTGCCAGCAGCTTAAACTCAGAGACTGAAGCTTTCTTT.

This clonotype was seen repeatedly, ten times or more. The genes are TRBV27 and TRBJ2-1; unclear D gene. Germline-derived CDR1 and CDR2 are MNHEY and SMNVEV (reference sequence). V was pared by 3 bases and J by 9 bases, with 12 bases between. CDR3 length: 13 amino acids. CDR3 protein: CASSFRLSGEQFF. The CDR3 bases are TGTGCCAGCAGTTTCCGGCTCTCTGGTGAGCAGTTCTTC.

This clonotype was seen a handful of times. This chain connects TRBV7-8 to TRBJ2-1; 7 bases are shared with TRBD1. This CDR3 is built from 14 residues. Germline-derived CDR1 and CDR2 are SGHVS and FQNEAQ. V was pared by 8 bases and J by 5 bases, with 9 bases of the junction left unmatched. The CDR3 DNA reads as TGTGCCAGCCGAACCGGGACAGAGAACAATGAGCAGTTCTTC. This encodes CASRTGTENNEQFF.

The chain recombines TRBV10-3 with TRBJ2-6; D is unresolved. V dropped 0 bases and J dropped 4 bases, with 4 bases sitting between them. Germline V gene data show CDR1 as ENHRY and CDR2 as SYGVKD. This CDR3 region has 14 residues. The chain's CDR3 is CAISESRGANVLTF. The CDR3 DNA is TGTGCCATCAGTGAGTCGCGGGGGGCCAACGTCCTGACTTTC.

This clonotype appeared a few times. The CDR3 bases are TGTGCCAGCAGTTACAGGGGGGCCCACAATGAGCAGTTCTTC. Translated: CASSYRGAHNEQFF. The V and J genes are TRBV6-2 or TRBV6-3 and TRBJ2-1; D might be TRBD1 or TRBD2, each matching 6 bases. This CDR3 is built from 14 residues. Germline V gene data show CDR1 as MNHEY and CDR2 as SVGEGT. Trimming took off 2 bases at V and 5 bases at J, with 10 bases between the two ends.

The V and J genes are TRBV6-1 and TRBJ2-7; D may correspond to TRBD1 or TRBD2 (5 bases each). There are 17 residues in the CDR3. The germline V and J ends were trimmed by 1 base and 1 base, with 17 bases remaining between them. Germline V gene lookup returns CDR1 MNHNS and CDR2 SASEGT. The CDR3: CASSEGGKGDLSYEQYF. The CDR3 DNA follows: TGTGCCAGCAGTGAAGGAGGGAAAGGGGACCTTTCCTACGAGCAGTACTTC.

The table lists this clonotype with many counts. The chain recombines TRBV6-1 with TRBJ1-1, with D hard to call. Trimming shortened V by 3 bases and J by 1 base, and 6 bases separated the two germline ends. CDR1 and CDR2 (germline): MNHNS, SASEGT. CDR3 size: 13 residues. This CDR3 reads CASSDRRNTEAFF. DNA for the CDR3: TGTGCCAGCAGTGATCGGCGGAACACTGAAGCTTTCTTT.

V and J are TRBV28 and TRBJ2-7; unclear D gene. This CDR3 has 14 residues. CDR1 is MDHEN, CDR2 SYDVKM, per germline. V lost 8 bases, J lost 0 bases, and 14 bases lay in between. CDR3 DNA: TGTGCCAGCTTAGGTACCGATTTCTCCTACGAGCAGTACTTC. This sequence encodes CASLGTDFSYEQYF.

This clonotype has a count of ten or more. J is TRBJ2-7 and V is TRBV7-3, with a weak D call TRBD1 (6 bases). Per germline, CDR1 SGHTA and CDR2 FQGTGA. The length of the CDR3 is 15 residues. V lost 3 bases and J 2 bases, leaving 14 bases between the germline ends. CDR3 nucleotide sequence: TGTGCCAGCAGCTTCGATGGGTCAGGGGCCTACGAGCAGTACTTC. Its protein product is CASSFDGSGAYEQYF. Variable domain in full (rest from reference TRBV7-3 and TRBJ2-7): GAGVSQTPSNKVTEKGKYVELRCDPISGHTALYWYRQSLGQGPEFLIYFQGTGAADDSGLPNDRFFAVRPEGSVSTLKIQRTERGDSAVYLCASSFDGSGAYEQYFGPGTRLTVT.

CDR3 in amino acids: CASSQDASGGTDTQYF. DNA of the CDR3: TGTGCCAGCAGCCAAGATGCTAGCGGGGGCACAGATACGCAGTATTTT. The chain is built from TRBV3-1 and TRBJ2-3; 9 nucleotides line up with TRBD2. The CDR3 runs 16 residues. V dropped 0 bases and J dropped 1; count of bases not matched to a gene: 2. Germline CDR1 is LGHDT and CDR2 is YNNKEL (reference sequence).

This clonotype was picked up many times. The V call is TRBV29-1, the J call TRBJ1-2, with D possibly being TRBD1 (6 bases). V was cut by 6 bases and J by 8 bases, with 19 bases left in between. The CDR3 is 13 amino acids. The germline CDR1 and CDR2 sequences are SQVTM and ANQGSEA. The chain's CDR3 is CSVAQGTGLGYTF. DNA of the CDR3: TGCAGCGTCGCCCAAGGCACAGGGCTAGGCTACACCTTC.

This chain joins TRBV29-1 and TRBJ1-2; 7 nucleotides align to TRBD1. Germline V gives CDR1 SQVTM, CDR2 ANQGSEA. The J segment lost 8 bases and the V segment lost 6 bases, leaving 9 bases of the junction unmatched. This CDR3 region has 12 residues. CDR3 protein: CSVDRVWLGYTF. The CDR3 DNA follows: TGCAGCGTCGACAGGGTGTGGCTAGGCTACACCTTC.

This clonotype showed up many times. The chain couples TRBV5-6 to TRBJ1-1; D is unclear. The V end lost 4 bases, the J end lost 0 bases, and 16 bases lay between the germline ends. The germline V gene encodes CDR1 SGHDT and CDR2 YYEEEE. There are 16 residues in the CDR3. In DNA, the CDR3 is TGTGCCAGCAGCCTTTATTTGGAGGCCATGAACACTGAAGCTTTCTTT. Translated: CASSLYLEAMNTEAFF. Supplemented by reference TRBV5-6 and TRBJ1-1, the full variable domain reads DAGVTQSPTHLIKTRGQQVTLRCSPKSGHDTVSWYQQALGQGPQFIFQYYEEEERQRGNFPDRFSGHQFPNYSSELNVNALLLGDSALYLCASSLYLEAMNTEAFFGQGTRLTVV.

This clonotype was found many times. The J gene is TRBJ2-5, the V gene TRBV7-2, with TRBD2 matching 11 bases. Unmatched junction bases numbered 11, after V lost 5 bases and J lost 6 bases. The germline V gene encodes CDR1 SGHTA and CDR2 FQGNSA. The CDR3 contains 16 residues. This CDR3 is CASSGPLAGGGKTQYF. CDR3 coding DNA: TGTGCCAGCAGCGGGCCGCTAGCGGGGGGCGGGAAGACCCAGTACTTC.

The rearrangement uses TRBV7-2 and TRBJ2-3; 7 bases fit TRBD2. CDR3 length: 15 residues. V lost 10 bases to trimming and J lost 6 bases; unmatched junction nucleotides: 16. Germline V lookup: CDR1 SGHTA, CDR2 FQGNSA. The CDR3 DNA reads TGTGCCACACGCGTTAGCGGGCGGGCATCTGATACGCAGTATTTT. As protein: CATRVSGRASDTQYF.

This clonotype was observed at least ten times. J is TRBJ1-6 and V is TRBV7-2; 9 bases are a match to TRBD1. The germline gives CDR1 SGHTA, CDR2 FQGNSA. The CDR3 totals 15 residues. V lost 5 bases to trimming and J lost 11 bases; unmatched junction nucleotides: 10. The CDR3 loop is CASSRTGTGLPPLHF. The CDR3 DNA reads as TGTGCCAGCAGCCGGACGGGGACAGGGCTTCCACCCCTCCACTTT.

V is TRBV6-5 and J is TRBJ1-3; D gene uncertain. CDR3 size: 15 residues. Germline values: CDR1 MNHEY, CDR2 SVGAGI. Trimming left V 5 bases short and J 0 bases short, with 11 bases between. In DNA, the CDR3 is TGTGCCAGCAGTAGGACCGTATCCTCTGGAAACACCATATATTTT. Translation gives CASSRTVSSGNTIYF.

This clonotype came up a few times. The CDR3 protein is CASSQGPGQRSSGANVLTF. Here the CDR3 DNA reads TGCGCCAGCAGCCAAGGTCCGGGACAGAGGTCCTCTGGGGCCAACGTCCTGACTTTC. The chain employs TRBV4-1 and TRBJ2-6, with TRBD1 matching 7 bases. The CDR3 is 19 residues long. Trimming removed 1 base from V and 0 bases from J; junction bases left unmatched: 9. Germline CDR1 reads MGHRA; CDR2 reads YSYEKL.

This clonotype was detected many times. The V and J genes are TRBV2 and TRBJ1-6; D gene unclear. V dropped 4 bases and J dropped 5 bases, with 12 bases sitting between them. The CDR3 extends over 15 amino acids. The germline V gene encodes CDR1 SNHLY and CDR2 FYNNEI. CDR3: CASSAVRVNNSPLHF. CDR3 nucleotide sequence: TGTGCCAGCAGTGCGGTGAGGGTTAATAATTCACCCCTCCACTTT.

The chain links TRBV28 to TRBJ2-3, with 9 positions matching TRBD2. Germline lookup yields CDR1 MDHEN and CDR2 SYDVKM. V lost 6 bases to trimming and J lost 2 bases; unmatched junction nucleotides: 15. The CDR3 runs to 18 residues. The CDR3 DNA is TGTGCCAGCAGCTTCAGCGAGCGGGGGGCCACCGACACAGATACGCAGTATTTT. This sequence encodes CASSFSERGATDTDTQYF.

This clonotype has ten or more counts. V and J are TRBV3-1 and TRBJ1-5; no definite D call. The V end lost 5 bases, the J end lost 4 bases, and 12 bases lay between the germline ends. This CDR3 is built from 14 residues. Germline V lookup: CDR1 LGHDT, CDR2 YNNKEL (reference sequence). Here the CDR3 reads CASSLGQLNQPQHF. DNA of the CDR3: TGTGCCAGCAGCTTAGGGCAGCTGAATCAGCCCCAGCATTTT.

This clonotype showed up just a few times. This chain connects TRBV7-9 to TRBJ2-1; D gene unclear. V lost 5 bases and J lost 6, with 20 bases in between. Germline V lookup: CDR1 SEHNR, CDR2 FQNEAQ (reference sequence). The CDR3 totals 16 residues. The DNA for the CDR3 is TGTGCCAGCAGCCCCCGCGGTGGGGTAATCCGCAATGAGCAGTTCTTC. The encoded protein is CASSPRGGVIRNEQFF.

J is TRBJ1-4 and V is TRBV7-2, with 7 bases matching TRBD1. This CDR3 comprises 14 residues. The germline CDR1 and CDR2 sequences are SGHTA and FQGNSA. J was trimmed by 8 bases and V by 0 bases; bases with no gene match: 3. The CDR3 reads CASSLAGTAEKLFF. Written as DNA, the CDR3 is TGTGCCAGCAGCTTAGCCGGGACAGCCGAAAAACTGTTTTTT.

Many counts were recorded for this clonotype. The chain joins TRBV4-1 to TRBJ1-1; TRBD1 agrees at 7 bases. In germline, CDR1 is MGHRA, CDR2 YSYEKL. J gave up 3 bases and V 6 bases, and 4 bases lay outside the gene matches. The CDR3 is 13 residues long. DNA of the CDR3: TGCGCCAGCAGGCATGGACAGGACACTGAAGCTTTCTTT. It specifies CASRHGQDTEAFF.

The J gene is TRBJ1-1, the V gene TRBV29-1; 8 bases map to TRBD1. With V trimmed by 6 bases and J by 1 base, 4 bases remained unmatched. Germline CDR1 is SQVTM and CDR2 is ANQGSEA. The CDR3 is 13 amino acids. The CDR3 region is CSVDRGGNTEAFF. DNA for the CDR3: TGCAGCGTAGACAGGGGAGGGAACACTGAAGCTTTCTTT.

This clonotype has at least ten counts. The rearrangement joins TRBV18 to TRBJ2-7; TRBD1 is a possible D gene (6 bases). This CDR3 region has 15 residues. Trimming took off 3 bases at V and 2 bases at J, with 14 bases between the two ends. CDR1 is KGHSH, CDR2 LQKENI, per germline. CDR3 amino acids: CASSPRDGQTYEQYF. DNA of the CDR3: TGTGCCAGCTCACCCCGGGACGGACAGACCTACGAGCAGTACTTC.

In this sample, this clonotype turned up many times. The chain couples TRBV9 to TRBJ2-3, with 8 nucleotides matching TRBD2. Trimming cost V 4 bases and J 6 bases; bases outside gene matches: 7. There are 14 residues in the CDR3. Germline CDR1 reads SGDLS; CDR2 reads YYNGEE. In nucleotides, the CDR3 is TGTGCCAGCAGCCCGGGGGGGTCCTGGGATACGCAGTATTTT. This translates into CASSPGGSWDTQYF.

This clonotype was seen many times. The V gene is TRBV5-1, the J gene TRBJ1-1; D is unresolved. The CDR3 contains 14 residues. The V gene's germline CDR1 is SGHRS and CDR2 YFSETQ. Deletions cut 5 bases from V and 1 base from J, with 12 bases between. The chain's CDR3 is CASSIDGRNTEAFF. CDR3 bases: TGCGCCAGCAGTATTGATGGGCGGAACACTGAAGCTTTCTTT.

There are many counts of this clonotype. CDR3 amino acids: CASSLSLAGVRTEVTEAFF. CDR3 DNA sequence: TGTGCCAGCAGCTTAAGCTTAGCGGGAGTGCGAACGGAAGTCACTGAAGCTTTCTTT. The genes are TRBV13 and TRBJ1-1; D is undetermined. CDR1 and CDR2 from the germline V gene are PRHDT and FYEKMQ (reference sequence). CDR3 length: 19 amino acids. The V and J ends lost 2 bases and 4 bases respectively, with 26 bases between them.

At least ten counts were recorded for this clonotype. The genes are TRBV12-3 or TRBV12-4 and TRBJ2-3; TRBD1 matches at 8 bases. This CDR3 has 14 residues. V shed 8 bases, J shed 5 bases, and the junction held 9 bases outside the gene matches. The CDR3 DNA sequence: TGTGCCAGCCGTACGACAGGGGAAGGAGATACGCAGTATTTT. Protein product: CASRTTGEGDTQYF.

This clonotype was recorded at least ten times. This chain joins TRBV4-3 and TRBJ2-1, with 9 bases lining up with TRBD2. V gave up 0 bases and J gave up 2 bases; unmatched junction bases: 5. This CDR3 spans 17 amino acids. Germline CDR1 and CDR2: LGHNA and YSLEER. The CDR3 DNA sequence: TGCGCCAGCAGCCAAGATTACAGCGGGGGGACCTACAATGAGCAGTTCTTC. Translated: CASSQDYSGGTYNEQFF.